Here is one TCR beta chain with its context. As processed by the authors: Nucleated cell number was recorded as an estimate derived from reference gene primer amplification. Here immunoSEQ multiplex PCR was the method, and the copy in TCRdb shows in-frame clones only, minus some. That table gives V, J and clone size, and the DNA gave D and trimming. The profile shows around 57,000 clones, 87% of them singletons. This specimen comes from a study of blood T cell repertoires in COVID-19. With 3 bases clipped from V and 5 bases from J, the junction kept 3 bases outside the gene matches. This CDR3 region has 13 residues.

The sequenced sample consisted of peripheral blood. This rearrangement joins TRBV12-3 or TRBV12-4 to TRBJ2-5; 7 nucleotides align to TRBD2. The TCR comes from a man aged 45-65 years with active COVID-19. CDR3 sequence (DNA): TGTGCCAGCAGTTTTGGCGGGAGCGAGACCCAGTACTTC. Its translation: CASSFGGSETQYF.